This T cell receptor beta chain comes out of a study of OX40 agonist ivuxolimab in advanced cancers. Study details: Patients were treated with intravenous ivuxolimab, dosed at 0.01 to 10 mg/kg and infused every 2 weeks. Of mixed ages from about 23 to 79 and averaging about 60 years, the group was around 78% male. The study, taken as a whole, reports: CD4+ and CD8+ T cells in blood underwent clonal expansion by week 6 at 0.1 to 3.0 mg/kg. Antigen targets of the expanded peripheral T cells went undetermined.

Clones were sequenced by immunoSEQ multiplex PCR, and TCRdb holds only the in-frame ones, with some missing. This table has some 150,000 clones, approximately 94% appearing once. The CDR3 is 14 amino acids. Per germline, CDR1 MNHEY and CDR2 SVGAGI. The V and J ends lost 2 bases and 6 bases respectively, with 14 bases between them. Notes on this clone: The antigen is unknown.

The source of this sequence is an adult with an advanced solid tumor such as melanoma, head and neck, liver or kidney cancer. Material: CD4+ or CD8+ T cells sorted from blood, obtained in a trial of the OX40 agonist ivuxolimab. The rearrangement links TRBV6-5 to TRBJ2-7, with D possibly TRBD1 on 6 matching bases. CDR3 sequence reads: CASSYGQGKSEQYF. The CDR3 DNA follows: TGTGCCAGCAGTTACGGCCAGGGGAAAAGCGAGCAGTACTTC.